One and the same sample provided the 32 T cell receptor beta chains below, sequenced in a study of cytomegalovirus exposure and HLA in healthy donors. Use of 60 Vbeta and 13 Jbeta primers characterized the PCR. The repertoire was sequenced with immunoSEQ multiplex PCR; TCRdb's copy has only in-frame clones and lacks some. The table lists about 97,000 clones, around 85% of them singletons. Material: PBMCs. These receptors were collected from a man under 40 in good health and CMV-seronegative.

This clone was detected only once. The chain combines TRBV6-5 with TRBJ2-7, with 10 bases lining up with TRBD2. There are 15 residues in the CDR3. The V gene's germline CDR1 is MNHEY and CDR2 SVGAGI. V lost 6 bases to trimming and J lost 5 bases; unmatched junction nucleotides: 10. The CDR3 DNA is TGTGCCAGCAGCTTAAATAGCGGGAGGTACCACGAGCAGTACTTC. Amino acids: CASSLNSGRYHEQYF.

J is TRBJ2-7 and V is TRBV18; possibly TRBD2 for D (5 bases). Looked up from germline, CDR1 is KGHSH and CDR2 is LQKENI. CDR3 length equals 14 residues. The V and J ends lost 1 base and 2 bases respectively, with 9 bases between them. The CDR3: CASSPLGEPYEQYF. The CDR3 DNA reads as TGTGCCAGCTCACCACTGGGAGAACCCTACGAGCAGTACTTC.

This clone was seen a handful of times. The genes are TRBV6-1 and TRBJ2-7; the match to TRBD1 covers 7 bases. CDR3 length: 16 amino acids. CDR1 MNHNS and CDR2 SASEGT come from the germline V gene. The junction had 11 bases not matched to a gene; V was cut back by 6 bases and J by 0 bases. This chain's CDR3 is CASSERLGDSSYEQYF. CDR3 DNA sequence: TGTGCCAGCAGCGAACGATTGGGGGACAGCTCCTACGAGCAGTACTTC.

This clone occurred once. The V and J genes are TRBV4-1 and TRBJ2-5, with 7 nucleotides matching TRBD2. There are 17 residues in the CDR3. J was trimmed by 4 bases and V by 1 base; bases with no gene match: 12. The germline gives CDR1 MGHRA, CDR2 YSYEKL. This CDR3 is CASSQVGGLDIRETQYF. CDR3 DNA sequence: TGCGCCAGCAGCCAAGTTGGCGGACTAGACATCCGAGAGACCCAGTACTTC.

V gene TRBV28 combines with J gene TRBJ1-5; D is unclear. CDR3 length equals 8 residues. CDR1 is MDHEN and CDR2 is SYDVKM in the germline V gene. V was trimmed by 10 bases and J by 15 bases, leaving 10 bases between them. Here the CDR3 DNA reads TGTGCCACTACAGATTGGCATTTT. Protein: CATTDWHF.

This clone was recorded only once. The chain is built from TRBV4-1 and TRBJ2-7; D is possibly TRBD2 (5 bases). The CDR3 contains 14 residues. Per the germline V gene, CDR1 is MGHRA and CDR2 is YSYEKL. Trimming pared 1 base from V and 2 bases from J, leaving 9 bases between. CDR3 protein: CASSQVGVTYEQYF. The DNA of the CDR3 is TGCGCCAGCAGCCAAGTCGGGGTAACCTACGAGCAGTACTTC.

The rearrangement uses TRBV14 and TRBJ1-4, with TRBD1 identical over 8 bases. This CDR3 region has 15 residues. CDR1 and CDR2 from the germline V gene are SGHDN and FVKESK. The V and J ends lost 2 bases and 8 bases, in that order; junction bases with no gene match: 7. In nucleotides, the CDR3 is TGTGCCAGCAGCCAAAGGACTAGGACAGGGGAAAAACTGTTTTTT. Protein: CASSQRTRTGEKLFF. Full variable domain (rest looked up from reference TRBV14 and TRBJ1-4): EAGVTQFPSHSVIEKGQTVTLRCDPISGHDNLYWYRRVMGKEIKFLLHFVKESKQDESGMPNNRFLAERTGGTYSTLKVQPAELEDSGVYFCASSQRTRTGEKLFFGSGTQLSVL.

The chain recombines TRBV2 with TRBJ2-7; 8 bases agree with TRBD1. Unmatched junction bases numbered 8, after V lost 7 bases and J lost 6 bases. The germline CDR1 and CDR2 sequences are SNHLY and FYNNEI. This CDR3 is 13 amino acids long. CDR3 loop: CASTTGVRSEQYF. CDR3 coding DNA: TGTGCCAGCACGACAGGGGTCAGAAGCGAGCAGTACTTC. Looking up the rest from reference TRBV2 and TRBJ2-7 gives the full variable domain: EPEVTQTPSHQVTQMGQEVILRCVPISNHLYFYWYRQILGQKVEFLVSFYNNEISEKSEIFDDQFSVERPDGSNFTLKIRSTKLEDSAMYFCASTTGVRSEQYFGPGTRLTVT.

The V and J genes are TRBV2 and TRBJ1-2; 8 bases map to TRBD1. The germline V gene encodes CDR1 SNHLY and CDR2 FYNNEI. The CDR3 loop spans 15 amino acids. The trim removed 4 bases at V and 4 bases at J, leaving 8 bases unmatched. The CDR3 reads CASSGNRGRSYGYTF. CDR3 in DNA: TGTGCCAGCAGTGGGAACAGGGGGAGAAGCTATGGCTACACCTTC.

The V and J genes are TRBV27 and TRBJ2-7, with TRBD1 matching over 7 bases. Losses at the gene ends were 5 bases for V and 0 bases for J; bases not matched to a gene: 4. The germline V gene encodes CDR1 MNHEY and CDR2 SMNVEV (reference sequence). CDR3 length: 14 amino acids. The DNA for the CDR3 is TGTGCCAGCAGTCCCACAGGGGTCTCCTACGAGCAGTACTTC. Residues: CASSPTGVSYEQYF.

This clone was seen once. The genes are TRBV13 and TRBJ1-1; D unclear. The CDR3 spans 11 residues. Per germline, CDR1 PRHDT and CDR2 FYEKMQ (reference sequence). Trimming removed 4 bases from V and 3 bases from J, with 3 bases in between. The DNA for the CDR3 is TGTGCCAGCAGCTCCTACACTGAAGCTTTCTTT. Amino acid sequence: CASSSYTEAFF.

DNA for the CDR3: TGCGCCAGCAGACTAGTTTCTGATGAGCAGTTCTTC. Its protein is CASRLVSDEQFF. V usage is TRBV5-1 and J usage is TRBJ2-1; a weak D match, TRBD2 (5 bases). The CDR3 spans 12 residues. Germline loops: CDR1 SGHRS, CDR2 YFSETQ. Trimming left V 5 bases short and J 8 bases short, with 11 bases between.

The chain employs TRBV7-9 and TRBJ1-2; possibly TRBD1 for D (5 bases). V was trimmed by 5 bases and J by 5 bases, leaving 15 bases between them. This CDR3 has 14 amino acids. CDR1 SEHNR and CDR2 FQNEAQ come from the germline V gene (reference sequence). The CDR3 loop reads CASSPRAGEYGYTF. CDR3 DNA: TGTGCCAGCAGCCCAAGGGCGGGGGAATATGGCTACACCTTC.

The DNA for the CDR3 is TGTGCCAGCAGCCAAGATTTAAGCGGGGGGCCGACAGATACGCAGTATTTT. This translates into CASSQDLSGGPTDTQYF. The V and J genes are TRBV4-2 and TRBJ2-3; 9 nucleotides align to TRBD2. Looked up from germline, CDR1 is LGHNA and CDR2 is YNFKEQ. Trimming took 0 bases from V and 3 from J; bases not matched to a gene: 7. This CDR3 comprises 17 residues.

The V gene is TRBV7-3, the J gene TRBJ1-1; TRBD1 agrees at 7 bases. Trimming removed 5 bases from V and 10 bases from J; junction bases left unmatched: 25. This CDR3 region has 18 residues. Germline CDR1 reads SGHTA; CDR2 reads FQGTGA. The CDR3 loop is CASSQNYRGRERVVGAFF. Written as DNA, the CDR3 is TGTGCCAGCAGCCAAAACTACAGGGGCCGCGAACGAGTAGTGGGAGCTTTCTTT.

The V and J genes are TRBV29-1 and TRBJ2-1; TRBD2 matches 12 bases. CDR1 and CDR2 from the germline V gene are SQVTM and ANQGSEA. Unmatched junction bases numbered 5, after V lost 6 bases and J lost 8 bases. This CDR3 has 13 residues. As DNA, the CDR3 is TGCAGCGTGGTCGGACTAGCGGGACATGAGCAGTTCTTC. It codes for CSVVGLAGHEQFF.

The chain employs TRBV13 and TRBJ2-7; D unresolved. The CDR3 covers 14 residues. V gave up 0 bases and J gave up 3 bases, with 9 bases separating them. Germline V CDR1 and CDR2: PRHDT, FYEKMQ (reference sequence). In nucleotides, the CDR3 is TGTGCCAGCAGCTTAGGGAAGCGTCACTACGAGCAGTACTTC. This codes for CASSLGKRHYEQYF.

The rearrangement uses TRBV5-1 and TRBJ2-1, with a weak D call TRBD1 (5 bases). This CDR3 is 15 amino acids long. V shed 0 bases and J shed 0 bases, with 7 bases lying between them. CDR1 and CDR2 (germline): SGHRS, YFSETQ. CDR3 in DNA: TGCGCCAGCAGCTTGGGACAGAGCTCCTACAATGAGCAGTTCTTC. Protein sequence: CASSLGQSSYNEQFF.

The chain links TRBV2 to TRBJ1-2; TRBD1 aligns across 8 bases. The junction had 5 bases not matched to a gene; V was cut back by 8 bases and J by 0 bases. Looked up from germline, CDR1 is SNHLY and CDR2 is FYNNEI. This CDR3 has 14 amino acids. In DNA, the CDR3 is TGTGCCAGCGGGGCAGGGGGCCCTAACTATGGCTACACCTTC. Protein sequence: CASGAGGPNYGYTF.

The CDR3 DNA sequence: TGCAGCGTGGGTCGACAGGGACTTCCCTACGAGCAGTACTTC. This codes for CSVGRQGLPYEQYF. The rearrangement links TRBV29-1 to TRBJ2-7; possible D gene TRBD1, 7 bases. The CDR3 length is 14 residues. Germline CDR1 is SQVTM and CDR2 is ANQGSEA. With 6 bases removed from V and 2 bases from J, the gap between germline ends came to 17 bases.

The V call is TRBV5-3, the J call TRBJ1-5; D remains ambiguous. TRBV5-3 falls under the ORF class, with uncertain function. The length of the CDR3 is 16 residues. The ends were cut back, 0 bases at V and 4 bases at J, with 14 bases in the middle. The CDR3 reads CARSLGRRERNQPQHF. CDR3 sequence (DNA): TGTGCCAGAAGCTTGGGTAGGAGAGAAAGGAATCAGCCCCAGCATTTT.

The sample holds a few counts of this clone. The chain links TRBV7-6 to TRBJ1-3; TRBD1 aligns across 7 bases. CDR1 and CDR2 (germline): SGHVS, FNYEAQ. Losses at the gene ends were 5 bases for V and 1 base for J; bases not matched to a gene: 8. The CDR3 extends over 16 amino acids. In DNA form, the CDR3 reads TGTGCCAGCAGCCTGAGGACAGGCCCATCTGGAAACACCATATATTTT. It yields the protein CASSLRTGPSGNTIYF.

This chain joins TRBV23-1 and TRBJ2-7; D is undetermined. TRBV23-1 is flagged as an ORF with uncertain function. This CDR3 spans 15 amino acids. V lost 8 bases and J 0 bases, leaving 17 bases between the germline ends. The chain's CDR3 is CASPDNIDPSYEQYF. The CDR3 region has the DNA TGCGCCAGCCCCGACAACATTGACCCCTCCTACGAGCAGTACTTC.

The chain carries TRBV9 and TRBJ2-3; 10 positions agree with TRBD2. CDR3 length: 14 residues. Germline CDR1 reads SGDLS; CDR2 reads YYNGEE. The J segment lost 6 bases and the V segment lost 5 bases, leaving 6 bases of the junction unmatched. The CDR3: CASSLAGARDTQYF. The CDR3 DNA reads TGTGCCAGCAGTCTAGCGGGAGCTCGGGATACGCAGTATTTT.

On this clone itself: The conserved phenylalanine or tryptophan is not found at the CDR3 terminus, so this likely reflects a read error. The rearrangement uses TRBV4-2 and TRBJ2-7, with a possible D match to TRBD1 (6 bases). CDR1 and CDR2 from the germline V gene are LGHNA and YNFKEQ. CDR3 length equals 15 residues. V was pared by 0 bases and J by 3 bases, with 12 bases between. CDR3 nucleotides: TGTGCCAGCAGCCAAGATAAGACAGGTTACTACGAGCAGTACCTC. Its protein is CASSQDKTGYYEQYL.

The chain carries TRBV2 and TRBJ1-1, with D perhaps TRBD1 (6 bases). The CDR3 is 13 residues long. With 8 bases removed from V and 0 bases from J, the gap between germline ends came to 10 bases. Germline V gene sequence: CDR1 SNHLY, CDR2 FYNNEI. This CDR3 reads CASGDRLNTEAFF. The CDR3 DNA reads as TGTGCCAGCGGAGACAGGCTGAACACTGAAGCTTTCTTT. Full variable domain (missing parts from reference TRBV2 and TRBJ1-1): EPEVTQTPSHQVTQMGQEVILRCVPISNHLYFYWYRQILGQKVEFLVSFYNNEISEKSEIFDDQFSVERPDGSNFTLKIRSTKLEDSAMYFCASGDRLNTEAFFGQGTRLTVV.

The gene calls are TRBV28 and TRBJ1-1, with D possibly matching TRBD1 (6 bases). CDR1 and CDR2 from the germline V gene are MDHEN and SYDVKM. The CDR3 covers 14 residues. V lost 5 bases to trimming and J lost 4 bases, with 14 bases between them. CDR3 region: CASSPDRSATEAFF. DNA of the CDR3: TGTGCCAGCAGTCCGGACAGATCAGCCACTGAAGCTTTCTTT. The whole variable domain, filled in from reference TRBV28 and TRBJ1-1, reads DVKVTQSSRYLVKRTGEKVFLECVQDMDHENMFWYRQDPGLGLRLIYFSYDVKMKEKGDIPEGYSVSREKKERFSLILESASTNQTSMYLCASSPDRSATEAFFGQGTRLTVV.

This clone showed up just once. The chain combines TRBV29-1 with TRBJ2-5, with a possible D match to TRBD1 (5 bases). The assigned J gene may be wrong: the sequence end matches TRBJ2-7 better. CDR1 SQVTM and CDR2 ANQGSEA come from the germline V gene. The CDR3 length is 13 residues. The CDR3 nucleotides read TGCAGCGTTGGGGGCCTCGGAGCCTACGAGCAGTACTTC. It specifies CSVGGLGAYEQYF.

The chain recombines TRBV7-3 with TRBJ2-3; the match to TRBD2 covers 9 bases. The CDR3 extends over 15 amino acids. The J segment lost 5 bases and the V segment lost 5 bases, leaving 8 bases of the junction unmatched. CDR1 and CDR2 from the germline V gene are SGHTA and FQGTGA. In nucleotides, the CDR3 is TGTGCCAGCAGCCTAAATAGCGGGAGTGAAGATACGCAGTATTTT. Translated, it gives CASSLNSGSEDTQYF. The full variable domain, its missing parts supplied by reference TRBV7-3 and TRBJ2-3, is GAGVSQTPSNKVTEKGKYVELRCDPISGHTALYWYRQSLGQGPEFLIYFQGTGAADDSGLPNDRFFAVRPEGSVSTLKIQRTERGDSAVYLCASSLNSGSEDTQYFGPGTRLTVL.

V is TRBV5-4 and J is TRBJ2-1; D is possibly TRBD1 (6 bases). The CDR3 runs 16 residues. V lost 0 bases and J lost 6, with 16 bases in between. Per the germline V gene, CDR1 is SGHNT and CDR2 is YYREEE (reference sequence). This chain's CDR3 is CASSLGLGATVNEQFF. As DNA, the CDR3 is TGTGCCAGCAGCTTGGGTCTGGGGGCAACGGTCAATGAGCAGTTCTTC.

The chain joins TRBV7-9 to TRBJ2-3; 8 positions match TRBD1. The length of the CDR3 is 13 residues. The V and J ends lost 7 bases and 4 bases, in that order; junction bases with no gene match: 4. Looked up from germline, CDR1 is SEHNR and CDR2 is FQNEAQ (reference sequence). The CDR3 sequence is CASNKDRADTQYF. The CDR3 region has the DNA TGTGCCAGCAACAAGGACAGGGCAGATACGCAGTATTTT.

The V gene is TRBV7-8, the J gene TRBJ1-2; perhaps TRBD1 as D (5 bases). The CDR3 loop spans 13 amino acids. CDR1 is SGHVS, CDR2 FQNEAQ, per germline. Between the trimmed V and J ends, which lost 1 base and 6 bases, there was a span of 9 bases. The CDR3: CASSLGGGDGYTF. The CDR3 region has the DNA TGTGCCAGCAGCTTAGGCGGAGGGGATGGCTACACCTTC.